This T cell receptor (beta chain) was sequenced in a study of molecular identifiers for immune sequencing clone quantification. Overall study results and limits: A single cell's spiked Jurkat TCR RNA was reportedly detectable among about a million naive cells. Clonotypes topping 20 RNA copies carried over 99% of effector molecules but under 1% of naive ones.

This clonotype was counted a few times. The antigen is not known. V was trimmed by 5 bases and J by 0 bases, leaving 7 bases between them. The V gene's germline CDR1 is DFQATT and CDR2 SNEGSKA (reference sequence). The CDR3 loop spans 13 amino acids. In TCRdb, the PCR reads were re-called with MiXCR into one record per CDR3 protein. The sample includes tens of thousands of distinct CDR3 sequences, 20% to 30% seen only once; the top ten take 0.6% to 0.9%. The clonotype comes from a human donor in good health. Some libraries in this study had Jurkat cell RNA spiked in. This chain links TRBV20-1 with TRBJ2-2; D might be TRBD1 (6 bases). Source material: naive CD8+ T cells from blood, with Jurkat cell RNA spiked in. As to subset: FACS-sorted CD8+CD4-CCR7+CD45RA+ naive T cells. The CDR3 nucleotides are TGCAGTGCTCGGACAGCGAACACCGGGGAGCTGTTTTTT. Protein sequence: CSARTANTGELFF.